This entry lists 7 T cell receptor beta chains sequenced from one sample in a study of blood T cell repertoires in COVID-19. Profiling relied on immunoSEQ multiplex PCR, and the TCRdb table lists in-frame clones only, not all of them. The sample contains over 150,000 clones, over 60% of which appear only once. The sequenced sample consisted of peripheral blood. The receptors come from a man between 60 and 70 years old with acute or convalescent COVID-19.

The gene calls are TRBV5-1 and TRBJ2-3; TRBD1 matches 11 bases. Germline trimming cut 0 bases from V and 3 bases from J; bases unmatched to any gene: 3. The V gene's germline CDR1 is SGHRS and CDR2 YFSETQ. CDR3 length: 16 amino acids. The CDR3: CASSLGDRGLTDTQYF. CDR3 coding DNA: TGCGCCAGCAGCTTGGGGGACAGGGGGTTGACAGATACGCAGTATTTT.

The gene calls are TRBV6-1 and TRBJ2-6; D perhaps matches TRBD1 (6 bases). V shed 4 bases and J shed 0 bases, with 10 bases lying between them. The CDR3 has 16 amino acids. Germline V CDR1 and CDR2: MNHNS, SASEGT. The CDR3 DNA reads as TGTGCCAGCAGTGCCTCAGGGGTCTCTGGGGCCAACGTCCTGACTTTC. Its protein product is CASSASGVSGANVLTF.

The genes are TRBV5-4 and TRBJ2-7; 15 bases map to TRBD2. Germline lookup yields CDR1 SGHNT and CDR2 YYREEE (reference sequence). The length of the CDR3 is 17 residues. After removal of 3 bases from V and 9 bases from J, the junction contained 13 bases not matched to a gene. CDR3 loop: CASSSGTSGGTVLGQYF. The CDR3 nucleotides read TGTGCCAGCAGCTCCGGGACTAGCGGGGGGACCGTTTTGGGGCAGTACTTC. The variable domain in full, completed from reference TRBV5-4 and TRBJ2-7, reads ETGVTQSPTHLIKTRGQQVTLRCSSQSGHNTVSWYQQALGQGPQFIFQYYREEENGRGNFPPRFSGLQFPNYSSELNVNALELDDSALYLCASSSGTSGGTVLGQYFGPGTRLTVT.

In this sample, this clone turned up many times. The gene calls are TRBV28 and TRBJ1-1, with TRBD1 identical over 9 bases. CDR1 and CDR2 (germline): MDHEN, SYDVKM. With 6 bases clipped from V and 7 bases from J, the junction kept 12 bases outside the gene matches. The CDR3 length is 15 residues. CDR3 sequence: CASSSGQGSLYEAFF. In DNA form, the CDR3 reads TGTGCCAGCAGCTCGGGACAGGGATCCTTATATGAAGCTTTCTTT. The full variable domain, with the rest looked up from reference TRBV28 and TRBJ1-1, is DVKVTQSSRYLVKRTGEKVFLECVQDMDHENMFWYRQDPGLGLRLIYFSYDVKMKEKGDIPEGYSVSREKKERFSLILESASTNQTSMYLCASSSGQGSLYEAFFGQGTRLTVV.

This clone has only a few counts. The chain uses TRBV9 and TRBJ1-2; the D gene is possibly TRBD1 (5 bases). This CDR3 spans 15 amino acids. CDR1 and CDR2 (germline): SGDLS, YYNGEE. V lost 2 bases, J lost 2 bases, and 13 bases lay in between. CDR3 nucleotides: TGTGCCAGCAGCGTGAAGGGGCACGCGAACTATGGCTACACCTTC. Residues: CASSVKGHANYGYTF.

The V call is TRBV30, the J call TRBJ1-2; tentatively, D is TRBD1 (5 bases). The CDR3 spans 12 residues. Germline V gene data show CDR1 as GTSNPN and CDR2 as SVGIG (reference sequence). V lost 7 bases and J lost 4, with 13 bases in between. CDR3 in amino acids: CASDGHAYGYTF. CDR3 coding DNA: TGTGCCTCTGATGGACATGCCTATGGCTACACCTTC.

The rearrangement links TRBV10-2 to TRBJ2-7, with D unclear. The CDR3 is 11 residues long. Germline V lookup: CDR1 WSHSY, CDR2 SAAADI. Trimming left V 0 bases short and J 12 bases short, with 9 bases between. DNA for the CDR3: TGCGCCAGCAGTGAGTCCGAGTCTATGTACTTC. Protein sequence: CASSESESMYF.